This T cell receptor beta chain was documented in a study of T cells in Graves' hyperthyroidism and ophthalmopathy. About the study: Blood from the periphery was taken at initial diagnosis, before any treatment.

Ophthalmopathy cases scored 3 or more on the Clinical Activity Score and 4 or more on NOSPECS grade, with duration below 3 months. Diagnosing involved the use of clinical symptoms, serum thyroxine and TRAb, thyroid ultrasound and orbital computed tomography. RNA transcripts were the template for amplifying TCR beta CDR3 regions. The TCR CDR3 was amplified in a first-round RT-PCR using the HTBI primer set. Each CDR3 protein gets one entry after TCRdb re-called the multiplex PCR reads with MiXCR. The repertoire includes approximately 570,000 distinct CDR3 sequences, 20% of them detected once, and over 45% sits in the top ten. This clonotype has just a few counts. CDR3 size: 15 residues. Germline V CDR1 and CDR2: MNHEY, SMNVEV (reference sequence). V shed 8 bases and J shed 0 bases, with 14 bases lying between them.

Input material: blood. This rearrangement joins TRBV27 to TRBJ2-1; D is tentatively TRBD1 or TRBD2 (5 bases each). The clonotype originates from a man in his forties with Graves' ophthalmopathy. Here the CDR3 reads CASRGRLSSYNEQFF. The CDR3 DNA is TGTGCCAGCCGGGGCCGATTGAGCTCCTACAATGAGCAGTTCTTC.